A single sample gave rise to the 5 T cell receptor beta chains below, sequenced in a study of T cell clusters in autoimmune cytopenias. TRB was amplified from roughly 250 ng of peripheral blood genomic DNA per sample. One tube held mixed TRB-A and TRB-B primer pools for touch-down PCR. TCRdb processed the multiplex PCR reads again and assigns one entry to each CDR3 protein, with no DNA. The sample spans 4,000 or so distinct CDR3 sequences; the ten largest clones claim approximately 11%. The sample was also linked to a second study, of T cell repertoires in aging, cancer and after chemotherapy.

Specimen: peripheral blood. These receptors came from a human donor in good health.

The chain has TRBV20-1 and TRBJ2-7; TCRdb selects TRBD1, and the lack of DNA leaves this call unchecked. CDR1 and CDR2 (germline): DFQATT, SNEGSKA (reference sequence). The CDR3 extends over 17 amino acids. The CDR3: CSARDTVVGGSSYEQYF.

V is TRBV7-9 and J is TRBJ2-5; TCRdb's D call of TRBD1 is untestable without DNA. CDR1 and CDR2 from the germline V gene are SEHNR and FQNEAQ (reference sequence). The CDR3 has 13 amino acids. The CDR3 protein is CASSLPPKETQYF.

In terms of frequency, this clonotype is medium-sized. The CDR3 is CSVGLNSYEQYF. The rearrangement joins TRBV29-1 to TRBJ2-7. CDR3 length equals 12 residues. CDR1 and CDR2 from the germline V gene are SQVTM and ANQGSEA.

This clonotype counts as medium-sized (0.01 to 0.1%) by frequency. The chain couples TRBV13 to TRBJ1-2. The length of the CDR3 is 12 residues. From germline, CDR1 is PRHDT and CDR2 FYEKMQ (reference sequence). CDR3 loop: CASSLGNYGYTF.

The V and J genes are TRBV7-9 and TRBJ1-1. The germline gives CDR1 SEHNR, CDR2 FQNEAQ (reference sequence). The CDR3 totals 12 residues. The CDR3 spells CASSSLITEAFF.